These T cell receptor gamma chains were read from a single sample in a study of gamma-delta T cells after stem cell transplantation. TCRdb made new clone calls on the RT-PCR reads using CATT. There are about 5,000 gamma-chain clones in the sample; approximately 20% occur only once, and around 3.8% lies in the top ten. Specimen: gamma-delta T cells. All receptors come from a human donor. It is not recorded whose cells these are; they may come from a transplant donor. The CDR3 runs from the conserved cysteine through the conserved F or W. The size entry is marked missing in some rows and otherwise reads once, few, many or a size class.

V gene,clone size,J gene,CDR3 protein,CDR3 DNA
TRGV9,few,TRGJ1/TRGJ2,CALWEVYLQKKLF,TGTGCCTTGTGGGAGGTGTATCTCCAAAAGAAACTCTTT
TRGV5,few,TRGJ1/TRGJ2,CATWDRPPGFYSEKLF,TGTGCCACCTGGGACAGACCGCCTGGTTTTTATTCCGAGAAACTCTTT
TRGV5,-,TRGJ1/TRGJ2,CATWDRPLHYKKLF,TGTGCCACCTGGGACAGGCCTCTGCATTATAAGAAACTCTTT
TRGV5,-,TRGJ1/TRGJ2,CATWDRQGKLF,TGTGCCACCTGGGACAGGCAAGGGAAACTCTTT
TRGV4,-,TRGJ1/TRGJ2,CATWDGPGYYKKLF,TGTGCCACCTGGGATGGGCCGGGTTATTATAAGAAACTCTTT
TRGV9,-,TRGJ1/TRGJ2,CALWEGGYYKKLF,TGTGCCTTGTGGGAGGGGGGGTATTATAAGAAACTCTTT
TRGV8,few,TRGJP1,CATWDIWFKIF,TGTGCCACCTGGGATATTTGGTTCAAGATATTT
TRGV9,-,TRGJ1/TRGJ2,CAWWDRYYKKLF,TGTGCCTGGTGGGATAGATATTATAAGAAACTCTTT
TRGV3,-,TRGJ1/TRGJ2,CATWDRRPYKKLF,TGTGCCACCTGGGACAGGCGGCCTTATAAGAAACTCTTT
TRGV9,-,TRGJ1/TRGJ2,CALWEVVYYKKLF,TGTGCCTTGTGGGAGGTGGTTTATTATAAGAAACTCTTT
TRGV2,few,TRGJ1/TRGJ2,CATWDGLYKKLF,TGTGCCACCTGGGACGGGCTCTATAAGAAACTCTTT
TRGV8,few,TRGJ1/TRGJ2,CATRDVDYYKKLF,TGTGCCACCCGGGATGTGGATTATTATAAGAAACTCTTT
TRGV2,-,TRGJ1/TRGJ2,CATWDGTRTFPYYKKLF,TGTGCCACCTGGGACGGGACCAGAACTTTCCCTTATTATAAGAAACTCTTT
TRGV9,few,TRGJP,CALWEAGLGKKIKVF,TGCGCCTTGTGGGAGGCGGGGTTGGGCAAAAAAATCAAGGTATTT